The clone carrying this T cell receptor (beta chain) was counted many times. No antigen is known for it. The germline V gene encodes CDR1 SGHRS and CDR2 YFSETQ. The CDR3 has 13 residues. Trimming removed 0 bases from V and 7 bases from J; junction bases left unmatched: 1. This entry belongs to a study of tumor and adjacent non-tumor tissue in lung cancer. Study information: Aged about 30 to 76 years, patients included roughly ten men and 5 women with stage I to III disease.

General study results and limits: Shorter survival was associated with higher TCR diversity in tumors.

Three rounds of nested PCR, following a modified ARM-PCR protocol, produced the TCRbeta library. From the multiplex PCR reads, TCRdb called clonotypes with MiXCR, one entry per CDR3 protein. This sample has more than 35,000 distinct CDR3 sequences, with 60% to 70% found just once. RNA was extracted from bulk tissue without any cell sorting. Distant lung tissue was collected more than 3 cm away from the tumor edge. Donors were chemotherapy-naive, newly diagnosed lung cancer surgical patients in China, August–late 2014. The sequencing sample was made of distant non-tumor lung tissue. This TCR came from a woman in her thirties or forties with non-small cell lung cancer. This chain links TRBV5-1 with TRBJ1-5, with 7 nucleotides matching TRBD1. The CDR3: CASSLARGQPQHF. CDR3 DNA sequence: TGCGCCAGCAGCTTGGCCAGGGGGCAGCCCCAGCATTTT.